These 19 T cell receptor beta chains were all obtained from the same sample, sequenced in a study of cytomegalovirus exposure and HLA in healthy donors. PCR primers comprised 60 Vbeta and 13 Jbeta primers. Assay: immunoSEQ multiplex PCR; the TCRdb copy retains only in-frame clones and omits some. The sample includes 200,000 or so clones, 80% to 85% of them seen just once. The sequenced sample was PBMCs. The receptors derive from a boy aged 2 to 9 in good health and CMV-seronegative.

The chain is built from TRBV6-5 and TRBJ1-3, with D maybe TRBD1 (6 bases). This CDR3 has 14 residues. The germline V gene encodes CDR1 MNHEY and CDR2 SVGAGI. Trimming cost V 6 bases and J 2 bases, with 11 bases left between them. The chain's CDR3 is CASSLQGPGNTIYF. The DNA for the CDR3 is TGTGCCAGCAGCTTACAGGGTCCTGGAAACACCATATATTTT.

In this sample, this clone turned up once. The chain combines TRBV7-2 with TRBJ2-7, with 10 bases lining up with TRBD2. The CDR3 covers 19 residues. CDR1 and CDR2 (germline): SGHTA, FQGNSA. Losses at the gene ends were 1 base for V and 6 bases for J; bases not matched to a gene: 18. CDR3 sequence (DNA): TGTGCCAGCAGCTTAGGGGGGCTAGCGGGAGCGTATTCCCCAGTCGAGCAGTACTTC. Translating gives CASSLGGLAGAYSPVEQYF.

This clone came up a few times. The CDR3 nucleotides are TGTGCCAGCAGTCCCGGGACTAGCGGTCCGGATACGCAGTATTTT. Translated, it gives CASSPGTSGPDTQYF. This sequence joins TRBV6-6 and TRBJ2-3; 11 bases align to TRBD2. With V trimmed by 5 bases and J by 6 bases, 7 bases remained unmatched. The CDR3 runs to 15 residues. Germline V gives CDR1 MNHNY, CDR2 SVGAGI (reference sequence).

The chain employs TRBV5-6 and TRBJ1-2; D is perhaps TRBD1 (5 bases). Trimming took 4 bases from V and 4 from J, leaving 14 bases between them. Looked up from germline, CDR1 is SGHDT and CDR2 is YYEEEE. The CDR3 has 14 amino acids. CDR3: CASSESTVFYGYTF. CDR3 nucleotide sequence: TGTGCCAGCAGCGAATCGACAGTTTTCTATGGCTACACCTTC.

V gene TRBV9 combines with J gene TRBJ1-1; 9 bases are a match to TRBD1. This CDR3 comprises 17 residues. The junction had 7 bases not matched to a gene; V was cut back by 1 base and J by 0 bases. The germline V gene has CDR1 SGDLS and CDR2 YYNGEE. The CDR3: CASSVMTGGKMNTEAFF. For the CDR3, the DNA is TGTGCCAGCAGCGTAATGACAGGGGGGAAAATGAACACTGAAGCTTTCTTT.

This rearrangement joins TRBV6-5 to TRBJ2-7; the match to TRBD2 covers 11 bases. Losses at the gene ends were 2 bases for V and 5 bases for J; bases not matched to a gene: 5. Germline CDR1 reads MNHEY; CDR2 reads SVGAGI. The CDR3 contains 15 residues. CDR3 sequence (DNA): TGTGCCAGCAGTTACCAAGCGACTAGCGGGAACGAGCAGTACTTC. It specifies CASSYQATSGNEQYF.

J is TRBJ2-5 and V is TRBV5-1; tentative D call: TRBD2 (6 bases). The CDR3 has 13 residues. V lost 4 bases and J 1 base, leaving 8 bases between the germline ends. Germline-derived CDR1 and CDR2 are SGHRS and YFSETQ. CDR3 region: CASSPGLQETQYF. CDR3 nucleotides: TGCGCCAGCAGCCCGGGACTCCAAGAGACCCAGTACTTC.

The chain joins TRBV30 to TRBJ1-2, with 11 bases matching TRBD1. Germline lookup yields CDR1 GTSNPN and CDR2 SVGIG (reference sequence). The CDR3 is 12 amino acids. The ends lost 5 bases at V and 7 bases at J; junction bases unmatched: 3. CDR3 loop: CAWGTGGGGYTF. CDR3 sequence (DNA): TGTGCCTGGGGGACAGGGGGAGGTGGCTACACCTTC. The whole variable domain, remainder taken from reference TRBV30 and TRBJ1-2, is SQTIHQWPATLVQPVGSPLSLECTVEGTSNPNLYWYRQAAGRGLQLLFYSVGIGQISSEVPQNLSASRPQDRQFILSSKKLLLSDSGFYLCAWGTGGGGYTFGSGTRLTVV.

The J gene is TRBJ2-5, the V gene TRBV30; 8 bases are a match to TRBD1. TRBJ2-7 explains the end of the DNA better; the J call may be wrong. The CDR3 has 13 amino acids. CDR1 and CDR2 (germline): GTSNPN, SVGIG (reference sequence). The CDR3 DNA reads as TGTGCCTGGGGCAGGGGGCGCTTGGACGAGCAGTACTTC. Translation gives CAWGRGRLDEQYF.

This chain uses TRBV19 with TRBJ2-1; a possible D gene is TRBD1 (6 bases). The CDR3 contains 11 residues. Between the trimmed V and J ends, which lost 6 bases and 9 bases, there was a span of 9 bases. The germline V gene encodes CDR1 LNHDA and CDR2 SQIVND (reference sequence). The CDR3: CASRTGTEQFF. CDR3 nucleotide sequence: TGTGCCAGTAGAACAGGGACTGAGCAGTTCTTC.

The chain couples TRBV5-1 to TRBJ2-3; D is unclear. CDR1 and CDR2 (germline): SGHRS, YFSETQ. The CDR3 covers 13 residues. V lost 4 bases and J 0 bases, leaving 6 bases between the germline ends. The CDR3 sequence: CASSPTSTDTQYF. The CDR3 DNA follows: TGCGCCAGCAGCCCCACTAGCACAGATACGCAGTATTTT.

This chain connects TRBV6-5 to TRBJ1-5; D possibly corresponds to TRBD1 (6 bases). The CDR3 has 15 amino acids. V lost 5 bases, J lost 6 bases, and 17 bases lay in between. Germline CDR1 and CDR2: MNHEY and SVGAGI. The DNA of the CDR3 is TGTGCCAGCAGTCACCGGGAGGGAGGGGGTCAGCCCCAGCATTTT. Its translation is CASSHREGGGQPQHF.

The genes are TRBV2 and TRBJ2-3, with 13 bases aligning to TRBD2. The CDR3 runs to 16 residues. CDR1 and CDR2 (germline): SNHLY, FYNNEI. J was trimmed by 6 bases and V by 6 bases; bases with no gene match: 9. CDR3 protein: CASRAGLAGFADTQYF. The CDR3 DNA is TGTGCCAGCAGAGCGGGACTAGCGGGATTCGCTGATACGCAGTATTTT. The full variable domain, with the rest looked up from reference TRBV2 and TRBJ2-3, is EPEVTQTPSHQVTQMGQEVILRCVPISNHLYFYWYRQILGQKVEFLVSFYNNEISEKSEIFDDQFSVERPDGSNFTLKIRSTKLEDSAMYFCASRAGLAGFADTQYFGPGTRLTVL.

Concerning this clone: Other DNA variants within this sample encode the same CDR3. The V gene is TRBV13, the J gene TRBJ2-2; unclear D gene. This CDR3 contains 16 residues. Deletions cut 3 bases from V and 1 base from J, with 12 bases between. The germline CDR1 and CDR2 sequences are PRHDT and FYEKMQ (reference sequence). The CDR3 DNA follows: TGTGCCAGCAGCTTGGGTCTGGCGGAGAACACCGGGGAGCTGTTTTTT. Translating it yields CASSLGLAENTGELFF.

The genes are TRBV6-5 and TRBJ2-5; 7 positions match TRBD2. CDR1 and CDR2 from the germline V gene are MNHEY and SVGAGI. With V trimmed by 2 bases and J by 3 bases, 3 bases remained unmatched. The CDR3 is 14 amino acids. The CDR3 is CASSYAGDEETQYF. CDR3 coding DNA: TGTGCCAGCAGTTACGCGGGAGACGAAGAGACCCAGTACTTC.

V and J are TRBV7-9 and TRBJ2-3; 8 nucleotides align to TRBD1. With 6 bases clipped from V and 4 bases from J, the junction kept 0 bases outside the gene matches. Germline V lookup: CDR1 SEHNR, CDR2 FQNEAQ (reference sequence). This CDR3 has 12 amino acids. The CDR3 DNA follows: TGTGCCAGCAGGACAGGGGCAGATACGCAGTATTTT. Its protein product is CASRTGADTQYF.

The chain is built from TRBV11-2 and TRBJ2-5; no clear D gene. Germline CDR1 and CDR2: SGHAT and FQNNGV. The CDR3 length is 14 residues. The ends were cut back, 0 bases at V and 4 bases at J, with 9 bases in the middle. The CDR3 region is CASSLELGRETQYF. CDR3 in DNA: TGTGCCAGCAGCTTAGAATTGGGCAGAGAGACCCAGTACTTC. Full variable domain (remainder filled in from reference TRBV11-2 and TRBJ2-5): EAGVAQSPRYKIIEKRQSVAFWCNPISGHATLYWYQQILGQGPKLLIQFQNNGVVDDSQLPKDRFSAERLKGVDSTLKIQPAKLEDSAVYLCASSLELGRETQYFGPGTRLLVL.

V gene TRBV7-6 combines with J gene TRBJ2-7, with D tentatively TRBD1 (6 bases). The CDR3 loop spans 17 amino acids. Trimming removed 1 base from V and 2 bases from J, with 18 bases in between. The germline CDR1 and CDR2 sequences are SGHVS and FNYEAQ. Here the CDR3 reads CASSLEGPRDTPYEQYF. CDR3 bases: TGTGCCAGCAGCTTAGAGGGGCCCCGGGACACCCCCTACGAGCAGTACTTC.

The chain is built from TRBV6-5 and TRBJ2-1; a weak D match, TRBD1 (6 bases). The V gene lost 4 bases and the J gene lost 8 bases, with 15 bases spanning the gap. CDR1 and CDR2 from the germline V gene are MNHEY and SVGAGI. The CDR3 sequence is 14 residues long. The CDR3 spells CASSSGPEGDEQFF. DNA for the CDR3: TGTGCCAGCAGTTCCGGTCCCGAGGGGGATGAGCAGTTCTTC.